A single sample gave rise to the 2 T cell receptor beta chains below, sequenced in a study of blood T cell repertoires in COVID-19. The data were produced by immunoSEQ multiplex PCR, yet TCRdb's version contains in-frame clones alone and is incomplete. The table has 240,000 or so clones, approximately 78% seen once. Sequencing used peripheral blood. The receptors originated from a woman aged 55-75 years with active or convalescent COVID-19.

The chain carries TRBV19 and TRBJ2-2; the D is unclear. The CDR3 is 15 residues long. V lost 8 bases and J 8 bases, leaving 21 bases between the germline ends. CDR1 LNHDA and CDR2 SQIVND come from the germline V gene (reference sequence). The CDR3 coding sequence is TGTGCCAGTTCCACGGGTATGGGTGGCGCGGGGGAGCTGTTTTTT. It yields the protein CASSTGMGGAGELFF.

The gene calls are TRBV7-2 and TRBJ2-3, with 7 positions matching TRBD2. CDR1 is SGHTA and CDR2 is FQGNSA in the germline V gene. After removal of 0 bases from V and 9 bases from J, the junction contained 9 bases not matched to a gene. The CDR3 sequence is 15 residues long. The CDR3 loop is CASSLAGLEGRTQYF. In DNA form, the CDR3 reads TGTGCCAGCAGCTTAGCCGGACTAGAAGGTAGAACGCAGTATTTT. The full variable domain, its missing parts supplied by reference TRBV7-2 and TRBJ2-3, is GAGVSQSPSNKVTEKGKDVELRCDPISGHTALYWYRQSLGQGLEFLIYFQGNSAPDKSGLPSDRFSAERTGGSVSTLTIQRTQQEDSAVYLCASSLAGLEGRTQYFGPGTRLTVL.